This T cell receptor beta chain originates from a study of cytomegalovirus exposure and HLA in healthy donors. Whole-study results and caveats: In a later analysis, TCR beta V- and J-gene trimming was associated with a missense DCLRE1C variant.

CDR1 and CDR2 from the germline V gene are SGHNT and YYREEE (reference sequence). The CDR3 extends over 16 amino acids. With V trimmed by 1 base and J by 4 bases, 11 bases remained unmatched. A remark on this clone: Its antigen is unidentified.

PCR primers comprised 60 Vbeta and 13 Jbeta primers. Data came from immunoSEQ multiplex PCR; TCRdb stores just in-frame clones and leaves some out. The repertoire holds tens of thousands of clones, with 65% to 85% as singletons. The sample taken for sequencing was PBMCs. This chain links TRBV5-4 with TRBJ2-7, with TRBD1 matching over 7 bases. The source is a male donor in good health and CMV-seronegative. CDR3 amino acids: CASSLQSAGGKYEQYF. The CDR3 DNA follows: TGTGCCAGCAGCTTGCAGTCGGCAGGGGGAAAGTACGAGCAGTACTTC.